The source of this T cell receptor beta chain is a study of blood T cell repertoires in COVID-19. Study-wide background: COVID-19 samples collected from the United States, Italy and Spain covered acute and convalescent phases.

The germline V gene has CDR1 LNHDA and CDR2 SQIVND (reference sequence). V was clipped by 7 bases and J by 1 base; unmatched bases: 4. This CDR3 region has 15 residues. The data were produced by immunoSEQ multiplex PCR, yet TCRdb's version contains in-frame clones alone and is incomplete. Counted here are tens of thousands of clones, less than 90% occurring once; the ten biggest clones make up approximately 5.1%. This TCR came from an elderly man in a cohort sampled during active COVID-19. The sequencing input was peripheral blood. This chain uses TRBV19 with TRBJ1-6; TRBD1 agrees at 7 bases. The CDR3, as DNA: TGTGCCAGTACAGACAGGGAGTCCTATAATTCACCCCTCCACTTT. This codes for CASTDRESYNSPLHF. The full variable domain, completed using reference TRBV19 and TRBJ1-6, is DGGITQSPKYLFRKEGQNVTLSCEQNLNHDAMYWYRQDPGQGLRLIYYSQIVNDFQKGDIAEGYSVSREKKESFPLTVTSAQKNPTAFYLCASTDRESYNSPLHFGNGTRLTVT.